The TCR beta chain under discussion was sequenced for a study of T cell repertoires in cytomegalovirus infection (dated 2019 in TCRdb). Regarding the study in general: Donor HLA type was relevant to the analysis, because carriage of CMV infection together with the matching HLA type was indicated by public TCR beta signatures.

The study at large found these results: The ex vivo response was dominated by HLA-C-restricted CMV-specific TCR beta clonotypes, and the single most frequent clonotype in two of eight donors was supplied by these HLA-C-restricted clonotypes. Carriers of CMV infection plus the relevant HLA type were discriminated by the cumulative frequency of public TCR beta family members in the study cohort and in an independent 352-donor cohort.

V and J are truncated by 7 bases and 3 bases respectively, leaving an intervening sequence of 15 bases. CDR3 length: 14 amino acids, cysteine to phenylalanine. This entry keeps only the CDR3 DNA: 42 bases, framed from base 1. The germline V gene encodes CDR1 LGHNT and CDR2 FRNRAP. The instrument given in TCRdb is Illumina HiSeq 1500. The public reads were reanalyzed by TCRdb: fastp trimming at Q25, MiXCR alignment, in-frame beta chains only. When rows share a CDR3 protein, they turn into one entry using the most common DNA and genes. This sample lists roughly 500,000 distinct CDR3 sequences; more than 15% were detected once. The ten largest clones capture around 25% of the sample. This clonotype came up many times. The clone's antigen remains unknown. No clone much larger than this one lies a single base away; base qualities are absent.

Material for sequencing was CD8+ T cells from PBMCs. The sequence is built from TRBV12-5 and TRBJ1-1, with the D gene too uncertain to name. The sequence came from a human donor in good health (CMV status not recorded). Some clones in this sample may be carry-over from other donors' samples. Here the CDR3 is given as CASDPGGMDTEAFF. The bases read TGTGCTAGTGACCCGGGCGGGATGGACACTGAAGCTTTCTTT. Extended through the reference TRBV12-5 and TRBJ1-1 proteins, this CDR3 yields the full variable domain: DARVTQTPRHKVTEMGQEVTMRCQPILGHNTVFWYRQTMMQGLELLAYFRNRAPLDDSGMPKDRFSAEMPDATLATLKIQPSEPRDSAVYFCASDPGGMDTEAFFGQGTRLTVV.